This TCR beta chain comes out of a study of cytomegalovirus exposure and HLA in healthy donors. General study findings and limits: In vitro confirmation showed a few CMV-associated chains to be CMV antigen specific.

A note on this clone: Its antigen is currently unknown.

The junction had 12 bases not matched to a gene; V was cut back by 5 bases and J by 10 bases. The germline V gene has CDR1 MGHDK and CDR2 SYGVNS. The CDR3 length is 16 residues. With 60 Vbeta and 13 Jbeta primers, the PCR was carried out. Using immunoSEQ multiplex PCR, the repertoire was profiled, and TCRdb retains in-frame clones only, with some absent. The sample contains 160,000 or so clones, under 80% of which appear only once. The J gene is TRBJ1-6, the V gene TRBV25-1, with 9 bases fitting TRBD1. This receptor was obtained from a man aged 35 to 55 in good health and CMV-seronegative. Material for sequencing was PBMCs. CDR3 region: CASSKGGGQGRSPLHF. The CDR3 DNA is TGTGCCAGCAGTAAAGGAGGGGGACAGGGACGATCACCCCTCCACTTT.